This T cell receptor beta chain stems from a study of T cell changes during pregnancy in multiple sclerosis. V gave up 0 bases and J gave up 0 bases; unmatched junction bases: 7. CDR1 is ENHRY and CDR2 is SYGVKD in the germline V gene. The CDR3 extends over 19 amino acids. Repertoires were generated with immunoSEQ multiplex PCR, while TCRdb's copy carries only in-frame clones and drops some. The table lists 60,000 or so clones, about 91% of them singletons, with 0.85% in the top ten. This clone was recorded only once. This TCR was sampled from a female donor with multiple sclerosis, enrolled in a pregnancy study. Material: peripheral blood, obtained in the first trimester of pregnancy. This chain joins TRBV10-3 and TRBJ2-1, with 11 bases that match TRBD2. DNA of the CDR3: TGTGCCATCAGTGAGTCAGAGACTAGCGGGGCAAACTCCTACAATGAGCAGTTCTTC. This codes for CAISESETSGANSYNEQFF.